This T cell receptor beta chain is from a study of cytomegalovirus exposure and HLA in healthy donors. PCR primers comprised 60 Vbeta and 13 Jbeta primers. Clones were read by immunoSEQ multiplex PCR, and TCRdb kept only the in-frame ones, dropping some. The table shows some 150,000 clones, with 80% to 90% occurring only once. V shed 11 bases and J shed 5 bases, with 19 bases lying between them. CDR1 is SEHNR, CDR2 FQNEAQ, per germline (reference sequence). The CDR3 length is 14 residues. A few counts support this clone. The sequenced sample consisted of PBMCs. This chain uses TRBV7-9 with TRBJ1-5, with D tentatively TRBD1 (6 bases). The origin of this receptor is a woman aged 18-29 years in good health and CMV-seronegative. The CDR3 DNA reads TGTGCCTTAGGGGGAGAAGCCTTAGATCAGCCCCAGCATTTT. Amino acid sequence: CALGGEALDQPQHF.